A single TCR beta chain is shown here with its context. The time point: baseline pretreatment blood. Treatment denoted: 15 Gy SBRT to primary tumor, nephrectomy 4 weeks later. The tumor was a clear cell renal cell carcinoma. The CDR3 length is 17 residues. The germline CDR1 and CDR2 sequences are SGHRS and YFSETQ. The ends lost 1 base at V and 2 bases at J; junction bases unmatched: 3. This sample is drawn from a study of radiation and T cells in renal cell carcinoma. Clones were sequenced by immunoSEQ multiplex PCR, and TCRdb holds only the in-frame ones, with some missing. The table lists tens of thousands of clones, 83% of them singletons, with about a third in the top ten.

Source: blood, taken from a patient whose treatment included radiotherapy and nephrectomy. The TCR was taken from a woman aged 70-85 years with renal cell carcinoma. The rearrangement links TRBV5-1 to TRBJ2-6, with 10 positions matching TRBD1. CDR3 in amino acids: CASSLTGTGAGANVLTF. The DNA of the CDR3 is TGCGCCAGCAGCTTGACTGGGACAGGGGCTGGGGCCAACGTCCTGACTTTC.